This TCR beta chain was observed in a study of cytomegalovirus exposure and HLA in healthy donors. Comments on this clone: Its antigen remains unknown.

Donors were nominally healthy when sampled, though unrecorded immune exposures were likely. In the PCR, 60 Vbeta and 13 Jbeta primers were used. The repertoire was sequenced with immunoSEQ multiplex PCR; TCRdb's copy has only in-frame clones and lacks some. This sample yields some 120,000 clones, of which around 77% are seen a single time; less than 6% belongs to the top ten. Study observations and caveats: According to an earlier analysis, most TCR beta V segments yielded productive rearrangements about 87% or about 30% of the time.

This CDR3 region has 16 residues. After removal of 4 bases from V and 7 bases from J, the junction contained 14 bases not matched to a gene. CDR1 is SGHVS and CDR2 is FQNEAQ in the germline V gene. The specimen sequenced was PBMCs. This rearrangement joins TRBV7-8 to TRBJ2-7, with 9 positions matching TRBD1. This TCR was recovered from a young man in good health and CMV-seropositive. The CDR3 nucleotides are TGTGCCAGCAGCTCGACACCCGGGACAGGGAGGGGAGAGCAGTACTTC. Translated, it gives CASSSTPGTGRGEQYF.